Following are 21 T cell receptor beta chains from one sample sequenced in a study of T cell repertoires in cytomegalovirus infection. Their target antigens are unknown. One entry per CDR3 protein, called by TCRdb with MiXCR from the reads. The sample has about 830,000 distinct CDR3 sequences; 32% are singletons. The starting material was cultured CD8+ T cells from PBMCs, obtained from culture after CMV antigen stimulation. All receptors derive from a human donor in good health (CMV status not recorded). Some clones in this sample may be carry-over from other donors' samples.

V is TRBV15 and J is TRBJ2-3, with a possible D match to TRBD1 (5 bases). Between the trimmed V and J ends, which lost 0 bases and 0 bases, there was a span of 10 bases. CDR1 and CDR2 from the germline V gene are LNHNV and YYDKDF (reference sequence). The CDR3 length is 16 residues. The CDR3 DNA follows: TGTGCCACCAGCAGAGATAAAGGGGCCAGCACAGATACGCAGTATTTT. Translated: CATSRDKGASTDTQYF. The full variable domain, with the rest looked up from reference TRBV15 and TRBJ2-3, is DAMVIQNPRYQVTQFGKPVTLSCSQTLNHNVMYWYQQKSSQAPKLLFHYYDKDFNNEADTPDNFQSRRPNTSFCFLDIRSPGLGDTAMYLCATSRDKGASTDTQYFGPGTRLTVL.

The chain employs TRBV4-1 and TRBJ1-4; D call uncertain. The germline V and J ends were trimmed by 1 base and 0 bases, with 6 bases remaining between them. The CDR3 extends over 15 amino acids. In germline, CDR1 is MGHRA, CDR2 YSYEKL. The CDR3 nucleotides are TGCGCCAGCAGCCAAGGGATAGCAACTAATGAAAAACTGTTTTTT. Translated, it gives CASSQGIATNEKLFF.

V usage is TRBV5-4 and J usage is TRBJ1-1; 7 positions match TRBD1. The germline V gene has CDR1 SGHNT and CDR2 YYREEE (reference sequence). V lost 6 bases, J lost 8 bases, and 7 bases stayed unmatched. This CDR3 has 12 residues. As DNA, the CDR3 is TGTGCCAGCACCTATGGGACAGCGGAAGCTTTCTTT. The encoded protein is CASTYGTAEAFF.

The chain has TRBV27 and TRBJ1-2, with D unclear. The CDR3 totals 14 residues. V was pared by 8 bases and J by 8 bases, with 21 bases between. Germline CDR1 reads MNHEY; CDR2 reads SMNVEV (reference sequence). This CDR3 reads CASGYTTGIGGYTF. The DNA of the CDR3 is TGTGCCAGCGGTTATACCACGGGAATCGGCGGCTACACCTTC.

This clonotype appeared many times. V gene TRBV7-6 combines with J gene TRBJ2-5; the D is unclear. Germline V lookup: CDR1 SGHVS, CDR2 FNYEAQ. Trimming shortened V by 5 bases and J by 5 bases, and 12 bases separated the two germline ends. This CDR3 is built from 13 residues. The CDR3 DNA is TGTGCCAGCAGCCCCAGGACCAAGGAGACCCAGTACTTC. Translation: CASSPRTKETQYF.

The gene calls are TRBV9 and TRBJ2-1; the D gene is possibly TRBD1 (5 bases). V was shortened by 5 bases and J by 5 bases, with 11 bases between the two germline ends. Germline loops: CDR1 SGDLS, CDR2 YYNGEE. The CDR3 covers 13 residues. CDR3 nucleotide sequence: TGTGCCAGCAGGGCGACAGACAACAATGAGCAGTTCTTC. It yields the protein CASRATDNNEQFF.

Only a few counts were recorded for this clonotype. The J gene is TRBJ1-1, the V gene TRBV7-4; D is ambiguous. Germline CDR1 is SGHVT and CDR2 is SQSDAQ. The CDR3 extends over 13 amino acids. Between the trimmed V and J ends, which lost 8 bases and 3 bases, there was a span of 13 bases. The CDR3 sequence: CASDEPGDTEAFF. DNA for the CDR3: TGTGCCAGCGACGAGCCCGGGGACACTGAAGCTTTCTTT.

J is TRBJ2-1 and V is TRBV12-3 or TRBV12-4; D is undetermined. Trimming stripped 2 bases from V and 5 bases from J, with 10 bases between. CDR3 length equals 14 residues. Here the CDR3 reads CASSLWAGDNEQFF. The CDR3 DNA reads as TGTGCCAGCAGTTTATGGGCAGGAGACAATGAGCAGTTCTTC.

This clonotype was detected a few times. The chain has TRBV7-6 and TRBJ1-6, with TRBD1 identical over 8 bases. V was clipped by 3 bases and J by 8 bases; unmatched bases: 6. The CDR3 is made up of 15 amino acids. CDR1 and CDR2 from the germline V gene are SGHVS and FNYEAQ. CDR3 sequence: CASSFNRGFDSPLHF. Here the CDR3 DNA reads TGTGCCAGCAGCTTTAACAGGGGGTTCGATTCACCCCTCCACTTT.

This clonotype was observed a few times. This chain connects TRBV6-5 to TRBJ2-1; D is uncertain. The CDR3 has 17 amino acids. The V gene's germline CDR1 is MNHEY and CDR2 SVGAGI. The V end lost 2 bases, the J end lost 4 bases, and 18 bases lay between the germline ends. The CDR3 DNA reads as TGTGCCAGCAGTTACAAACTGATTAGCCTTCCTTACAATGAGCAGTTCTTC. Encoded protein: CASSYKLISLPYNEQFF.

This chain uses TRBV12-3 or TRBV12-4 with TRBJ2-3; possible D gene TRBD2, 5 bases. This CDR3 is 16 amino acids long. V was clipped by 1 base and J by 0 bases, with 11 bases between them. CDR3 region: CASSLVSGLSTDTQYF. CDR3 in DNA: TGTGCCAGCAGTTTAGTCAGCGGCCTAAGCACAGATACGCAGTATTTT.

This clonotype was found many times. The rearrangement links TRBV12-3 or TRBV12-4 to TRBJ1-5, with 7 positions matching TRBD1. The CDR3 consists of 18 residues. V was clipped by 7 bases and J by 4 bases; unmatched bases: 19. The CDR3 loop reads CASTFTALGTVVNQPQHF. The CDR3 DNA reads TGTGCCAGCACTTTCACGGCCCTCGGGACAGTGGTTAATCAGCCCCAGCATTTT.

A remark on this clonotype: One end of the junction does not line up with germline, which may come from a read error. The chain employs TRBV7-9 and TRBJ1-5; tentative D call: TRBD1 (5 bases). Germline V CDR1 and CDR2: SEHNR, FQNEAQ (reference sequence). The CDR3 length is 14 residues. The CDR3 region has the DNA TGTGTCAGCAGCTTAGCGGGGGTTAATCAGCCCCAGCATTTT. The encoded protein is CVSSLAGVNQPQHF.

The rearrangement joins TRBV5-1 to TRBJ2-2; D gene ambiguous. V lost 5 bases, J lost 4 bases, and 15 bases lay in between. CDR1 is SGHRS and CDR2 is YFSETQ in the germline V gene. The CDR3 runs to 15 residues. CDR3 DNA: TGCGCCAGCAGTCCCGAGGAGCCGCGCACCGGGGAGCTGTTTTTT. Its translation is CASSPEEPRTGELFF.

This clonotype was picked up a small number of times. At one of its ends the junction is not consistent with the germline gene, which may arise from a read error. The chain uses TRBV4-1 and TRBJ1-5; no reliable D call. This CDR3 is 17 amino acids long. Germline V gene lookup returns CDR1 MGHRA and CDR2 YSYEKL. The CDR3 reads CASSQNLAGRGNQPQHF. As DNA, the CDR3 is TGTGCCAGCAGCCAAAACCTGGCGGGGAGAGGCAATCAGCCCCAGCATTTT.

This clonotype was seen more than once but under ten times. V gene TRBV7-2 combines with J gene TRBJ2-1; a possible D gene is TRBD1 (7 bases). V lost 5 bases and J 7 bases, leaving 24 bases between the germline ends. Germline loops: CDR1 SGHTA, CDR2 FQGNSA. The CDR3 runs 17 residues. The CDR3: CASSPRWGDRDTNEQFF. Written as DNA, the CDR3 is TGTGCCAGCAGCCCTAGATGGGGGGACAGAGACACGAATGAGCAGTTCTTC.

The chain links TRBV20-1 to TRBJ2-6; D gene unclear. This CDR3 spans 12 amino acids. Trimming took off 7 bases at V and 0 bases at J, with 4 bases between the two ends. The germline V gene has CDR1 DFQATT and CDR2 SNEGSKA (reference sequence). This CDR3 is CSGISGANVLTF. In DNA, the CDR3 is TGCAGTGGGATCTCTGGGGCCAACGTCCTGACTTTC.

V and J are TRBV7-6 and TRBJ1-1; D is undetermined. The CDR3 extends over 13 amino acids. With 6 bases removed from V and 7 bases from J, the gap between germline ends came to 15 bases. CDR1 SGHVS and CDR2 FNYEAQ come from the germline V gene. The DNA of the CDR3 is TGTGCCAGCAGGGGTGCTGAGAGCAATGAAGCTTTCTTT. This translates into CASRGAESNEAFF.

The genes are TRBV19 and TRBJ1-5, with 7 bases that match TRBD1. The J segment lost 0 bases and the V segment lost 3 bases, leaving 14 bases of the junction unmatched. The germline V gene encodes CDR1 LNHDA and CDR2 SQIVND (reference sequence). CDR3 size: 19 residues. The CDR3 loop reads CASSIVVGQHTYSNQPQHF. The CDR3 nucleotides are TGTGCCAGTAGTATTGTGGTGGGACAGCATACGTATAGCAATCAGCCCCAGCATTTT.

This chain joins TRBV5-4 and TRBJ2-7, with D uncertain. The ends were cut back, 4 bases at V and 4 bases at J, with 9 bases in the middle. CDR3 length: 12 residues. CDR1 is SGHNT, CDR2 YYREEE, per germline (reference sequence). The CDR3, as DNA: TGTGCCAGCAGCGTAAGGGAATACGAGCAGTACTTC. The encoded protein is CASSVREYEQYF.

This chain links TRBV2 with TRBJ2-3; D unresolved. The J call may be incorrect, as the DNA end agrees better with TRBJ1-5. Per germline, CDR1 SNHLY and CDR2 FYNNEI. The CDR3 runs to 13 residues. CDR3 sequence: CASTLYSTDTQHF. CDR3 in DNA: TGTGCCAGCACTTTATACAGCACAGATACGCAGCATTTT.